A selection of T cell receptor beta chains follows, all from one sample in a study of blood T cell repertoires in COVID-19. Assay used: immunoSEQ multiplex PCR; TCRdb lists only in-frame clones, some missing. The profile shows hundreds of thousands of clones, roughly nine tenths of them singletons. The source material was PBMCs or T cells enriched from blood (not recorded which). The receptor set was obtained from a man aged 30 to 45 who had recovered from COVID-19. CDR3s include the opening cysteine and the closing phenylalanine or tryptophan.

cdr3_aa j_call v_call
CASSLLQARGEAFF TRBJ1-1 TRBV28
CASAVGETQYF TRBJ2-5 TRBV27
CASSLLVPNYGYTF TRBJ1-2 TRBV28
CASSSGRFGELFF TRBJ2-2 TRBV5-4
CASSQVVAGENEQYF TRBJ2-7 TRBV3-1/TRBV3-2
CASSFGTSGSLYEQFF TRBJ2-1 TRBV28
CASSLQVSAGELFF TRBJ2-2 TRBV5-4
CASSSGQAPATF TRBJ1-2 TRBV7-9
CASSFPDRLLSNYGYTF TRBJ1-2 TRBV7-9
CASSVARLAGESSHEQFF TRBJ2-1 TRBV9
CASSPLRQRHTEAFF TRBJ1-1 TRBV28
CASSLAGVNEQFF TRBJ2-1 TRBV5-1
CASSFSGRETQYF TRBJ2-5 TRBV7-8
CASRGTSGAGELFF TRBJ2-2 TRBV6-5
CASGLFAGVLAKNIQYF TRBJ2-4 TRBV12-5
CASTRLAANTDTQYF TRBJ2-3 TRBV2
CASSPRYGQLNTGELFF TRBJ2-2 TRBV11-2
CASSAEGQYTEAFF TRBJ1-1 TRBV3-1/TRBV3-2
CASSFHAGMGNTIYF TRBJ1-3 TRBV23-1
CASANYGGYTF TRBJ1-2 TRBV28
CASSLAGEDQPQHF TRBJ1-5 TRBV28
CASSSLQGYSNQPQHF TRBJ1-5 TRBV7-8
CASSSRTSGIGYGNEQFF TRBJ2-1 TRBV13
CASSFSAGGYEQYF TRBJ2-7 TRBV28
CASSTDTISYNEQFF TRBJ2-1 TRBV7-6
CASSVDREKTQYF TRBJ2-5 TRBV19
CASSKGTSGNNEQFF TRBJ2-1 TRBV11-3
CASSPTSGAYNEQFF TRBJ2-1 TRBV7-9
CASSQEFPQRDDYEQYF TRBJ2-7 TRBV14
CASSFVTSGTTDTQYF TRBJ2-3 TRBV7-6
CASSLRGDYGYTF TRBJ1-2 TRBV5-1
CASSWTDDEQYF TRBJ2-7 TRBV5-5
CASQLVGLYGYTF TRBJ1-2 TRBV6-5
CASSSQETQYF TRBJ2-5 TRBV12-3/TRBV12-4
CASAGTSGPLGAGELFF TRBJ2-2 TRBV19
CASSPSSNTGELFF TRBJ2-2 TRBV18
CASSLDQLGAQDTQYF TRBJ2-3 TRBV5-1
CASRVGQILSNYGYTF TRBJ1-2 TRBV28
CASSGTFGNNSPLHF TRBJ1-6 TRBV25-1
CASNRQVYGYTF TRBJ1-2 TRBV28
CASIELVTAEAFF TRBJ1-1 TRBV28
CASSQGEGAGANVLTF TRBJ2-6 TRBV4-1
CASRQGDQPQHF TRBJ1-5 TRBV28
CASSTRTGPTGELFF TRBJ2-2 TRBV13
CASSPPPGLAGGLNFRFF TRBJ2-1 TRBV21-1
CASSYGGTDYNEQFF TRBJ2-1 TRBV6-5
CSVGQDQNQPQHF TRBJ1-5 TRBV29-1
CASSSGDQETQYF TRBJ2-5 TRBV7-6
CASSDSGLAGGSTHDEQFF TRBJ2-1 TRBV5-1